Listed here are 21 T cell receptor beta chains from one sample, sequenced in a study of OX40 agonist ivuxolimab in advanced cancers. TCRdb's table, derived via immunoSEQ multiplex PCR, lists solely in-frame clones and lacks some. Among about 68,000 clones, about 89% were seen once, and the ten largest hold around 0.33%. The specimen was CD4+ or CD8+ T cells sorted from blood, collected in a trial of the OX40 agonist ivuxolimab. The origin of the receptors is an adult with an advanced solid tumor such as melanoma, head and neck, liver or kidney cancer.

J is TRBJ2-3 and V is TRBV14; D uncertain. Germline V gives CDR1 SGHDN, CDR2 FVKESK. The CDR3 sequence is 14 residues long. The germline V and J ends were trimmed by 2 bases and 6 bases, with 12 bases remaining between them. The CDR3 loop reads CASSQLLSSDTQYF. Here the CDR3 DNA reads TGTGCCAGCAGCCAATTGTTGAGCTCCGATACGCAGTATTTT.

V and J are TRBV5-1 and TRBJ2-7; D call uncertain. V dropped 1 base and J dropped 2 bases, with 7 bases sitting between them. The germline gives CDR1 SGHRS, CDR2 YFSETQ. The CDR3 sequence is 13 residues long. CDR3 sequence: CASSLPDPYEQYF. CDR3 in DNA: TGCGCCAGCAGCTTGCCGGACCCCTACGAGCAGTACTTC.

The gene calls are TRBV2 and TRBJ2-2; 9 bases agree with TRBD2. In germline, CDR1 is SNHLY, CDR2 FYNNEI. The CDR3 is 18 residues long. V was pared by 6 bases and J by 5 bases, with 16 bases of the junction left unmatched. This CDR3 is CASRTGVLSGSETGELFF. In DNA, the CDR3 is TGTGCCAGCAGGACAGGAGTCCTTAGCGGGAGCGAAACCGGGGAGCTGTTTTTT.

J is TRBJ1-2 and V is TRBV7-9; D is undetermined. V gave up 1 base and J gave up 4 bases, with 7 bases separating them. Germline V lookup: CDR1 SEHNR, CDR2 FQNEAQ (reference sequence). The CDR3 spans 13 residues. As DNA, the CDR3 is TGTGCCAGCAGCTTAGGTCAGCTCTATGGCTACACCTTC. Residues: CASSLGQLYGYTF.

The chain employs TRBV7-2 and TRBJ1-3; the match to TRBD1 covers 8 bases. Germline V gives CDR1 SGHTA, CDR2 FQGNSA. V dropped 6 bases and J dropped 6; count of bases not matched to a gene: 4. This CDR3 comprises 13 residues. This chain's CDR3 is CASSTDRVNTIYF. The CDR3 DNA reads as TGTGCCAGCAGTACGGACAGGGTAAACACCATATATTTT.

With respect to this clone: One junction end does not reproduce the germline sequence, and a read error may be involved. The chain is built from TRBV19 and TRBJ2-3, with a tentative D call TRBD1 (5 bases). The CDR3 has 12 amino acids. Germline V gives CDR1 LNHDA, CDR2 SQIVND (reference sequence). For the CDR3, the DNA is TGTGCCAGTAGTTGGGGCACAGATACGCGGTATTTT. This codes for CASSWGTDTRYF.

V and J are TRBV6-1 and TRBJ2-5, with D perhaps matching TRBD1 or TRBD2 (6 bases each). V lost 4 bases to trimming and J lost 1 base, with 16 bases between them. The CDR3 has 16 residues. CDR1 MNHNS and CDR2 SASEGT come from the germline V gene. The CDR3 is CASSALGGPSQETQYF. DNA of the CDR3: TGTGCCAGCAGTGCTTTGGGGGGCCCCTCCCAAGAGACCCAGTACTTC.

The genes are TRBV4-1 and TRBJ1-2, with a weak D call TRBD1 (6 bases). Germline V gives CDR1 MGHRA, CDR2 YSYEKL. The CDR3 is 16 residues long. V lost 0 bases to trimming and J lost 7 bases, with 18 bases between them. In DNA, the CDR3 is TGCGCCAGCAGCCAAGAGGGCCTCGGGGGCCCGGGTGGCTACACCTTC. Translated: CASSQEGLGGPGGYTF.

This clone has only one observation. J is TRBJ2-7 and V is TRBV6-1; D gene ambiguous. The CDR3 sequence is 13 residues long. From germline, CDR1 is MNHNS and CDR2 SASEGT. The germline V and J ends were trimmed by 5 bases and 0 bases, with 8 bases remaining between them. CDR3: CASSTPVSYEQYF. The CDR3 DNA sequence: TGTGCCAGCAGTACCCCGGTCTCCTACGAGCAGTACTTC.

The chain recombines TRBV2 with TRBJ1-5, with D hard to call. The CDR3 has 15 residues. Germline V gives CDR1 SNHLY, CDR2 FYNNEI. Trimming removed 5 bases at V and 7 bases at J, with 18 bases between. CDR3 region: CASSREAASEQPQHF. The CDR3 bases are TGTGCCAGCAGTCGGGAAGCGGCCTCGGAGCAGCCCCAGCATTTT.

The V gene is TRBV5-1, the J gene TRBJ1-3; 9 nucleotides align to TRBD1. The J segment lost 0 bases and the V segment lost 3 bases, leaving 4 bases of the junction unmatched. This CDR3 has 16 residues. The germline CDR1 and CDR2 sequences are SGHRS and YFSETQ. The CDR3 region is CASSSGQGNSGNTIYF. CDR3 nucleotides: TGCGCCAGCAGCTCGGGACAGGGAAACTCTGGAAACACCATATATTTT.

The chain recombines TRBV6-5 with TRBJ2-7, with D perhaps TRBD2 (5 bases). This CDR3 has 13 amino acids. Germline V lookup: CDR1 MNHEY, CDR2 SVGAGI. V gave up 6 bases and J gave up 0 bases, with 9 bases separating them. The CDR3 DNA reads TGTGCCAGCAGCCTGGAGGTCTCCTACGAGCAGTACTTC. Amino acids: CASSLEVSYEQYF.

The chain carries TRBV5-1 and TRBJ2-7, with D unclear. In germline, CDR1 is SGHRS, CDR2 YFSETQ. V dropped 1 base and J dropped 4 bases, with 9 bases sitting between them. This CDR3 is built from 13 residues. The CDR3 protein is CASSLYSKYEQYF. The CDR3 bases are TGCGCCAGCAGCTTGTACAGCAAATACGAGCAGTACTTC. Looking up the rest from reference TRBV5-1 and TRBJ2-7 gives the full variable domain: KAGVTQTPRYLIKTRGQQVTLSCSPISGHRSVSWYQQTPGQGLQFLFEYFSETQRNKGNFPGRFSGRQFSNSRSEMNVSTLELGDSALYLCASSLYSKYEQYFGPGTRLTVT.

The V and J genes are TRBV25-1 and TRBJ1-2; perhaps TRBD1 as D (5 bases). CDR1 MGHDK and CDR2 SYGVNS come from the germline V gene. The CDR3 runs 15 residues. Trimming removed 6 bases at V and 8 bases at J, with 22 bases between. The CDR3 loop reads CASRMGTGSLEGYTF. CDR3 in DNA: TGTGCCAGCAGGATGGGGACTGGCTCCTTGGAGGGCTACACCTTC.

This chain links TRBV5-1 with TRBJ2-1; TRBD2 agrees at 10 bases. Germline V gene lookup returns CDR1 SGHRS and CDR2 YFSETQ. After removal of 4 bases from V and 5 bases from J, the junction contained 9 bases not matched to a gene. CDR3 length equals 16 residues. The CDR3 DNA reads TGCGCCAGCAGCCAGGGGGGGCTAGCGGGAGACAATGAGCAGTTCTTC. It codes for CASSQGGLAGDNEQFF.

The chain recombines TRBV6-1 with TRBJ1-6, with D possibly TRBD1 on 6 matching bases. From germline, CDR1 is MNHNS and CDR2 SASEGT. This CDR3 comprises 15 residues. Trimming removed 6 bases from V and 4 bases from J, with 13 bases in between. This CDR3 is CASRAGDRYNSPLHF. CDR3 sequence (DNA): TGTGCCAGCAGGGCAGGGGACCGTTATAATTCACCCCTCCACTTT.

DNA for the CDR3: TGTGCCAGCAGCTTAGTGGGGGGACAGGGAGTAAACTATGGCTACACCTTC. Amino acid sequence: CASSLVGGQGVNYGYTF. The chain joins TRBV7-2 to TRBJ1-2; 9 bases are shared with TRBD1. V lost 1 base, J lost 2 bases, and 8 bases stayed unmatched. Per the germline V gene, CDR1 is SGHTA and CDR2 is FQGNSA. This CDR3 has 17 amino acids.

As DNA, the CDR3 is TGTGCCAGCAGTCGGGACAGCTCGAGGACTGAAGCTTTCTTT. It is translated as CASSRDSSRTEAFF. The V gene is TRBV25-1, the J gene TRBJ1-1, with 7 bases fitting TRBD1. There are 14 residues in the CDR3. The trim removed 5 bases at V and 5 bases at J, leaving 8 bases unmatched. Germline lookup yields CDR1 MGHDK and CDR2 SYGVNS.

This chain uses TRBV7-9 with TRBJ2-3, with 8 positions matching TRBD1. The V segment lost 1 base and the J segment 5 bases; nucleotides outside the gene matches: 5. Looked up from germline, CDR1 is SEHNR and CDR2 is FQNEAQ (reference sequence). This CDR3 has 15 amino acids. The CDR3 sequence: CASSLGSGQGDTQYF. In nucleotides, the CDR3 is TGTGCCAGCAGCTTAGGGTCCGGACAGGGAGATACGCAGTATTTT.

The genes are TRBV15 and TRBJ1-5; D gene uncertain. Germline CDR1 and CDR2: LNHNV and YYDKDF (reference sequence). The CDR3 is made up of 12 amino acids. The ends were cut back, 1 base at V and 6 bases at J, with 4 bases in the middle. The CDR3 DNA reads TGTGCCACCAGCAGAGGGAGTCAGCCCCAGCATTTT. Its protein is CATSRGSQPQHF.

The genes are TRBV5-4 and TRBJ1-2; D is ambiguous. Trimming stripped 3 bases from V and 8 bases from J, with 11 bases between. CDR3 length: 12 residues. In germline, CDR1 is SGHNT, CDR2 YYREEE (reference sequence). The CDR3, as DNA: TGTGCCAGCAGCTCGGGTGGTCCGGGCTACACCTTC. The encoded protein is CASSSGGPGYTF.